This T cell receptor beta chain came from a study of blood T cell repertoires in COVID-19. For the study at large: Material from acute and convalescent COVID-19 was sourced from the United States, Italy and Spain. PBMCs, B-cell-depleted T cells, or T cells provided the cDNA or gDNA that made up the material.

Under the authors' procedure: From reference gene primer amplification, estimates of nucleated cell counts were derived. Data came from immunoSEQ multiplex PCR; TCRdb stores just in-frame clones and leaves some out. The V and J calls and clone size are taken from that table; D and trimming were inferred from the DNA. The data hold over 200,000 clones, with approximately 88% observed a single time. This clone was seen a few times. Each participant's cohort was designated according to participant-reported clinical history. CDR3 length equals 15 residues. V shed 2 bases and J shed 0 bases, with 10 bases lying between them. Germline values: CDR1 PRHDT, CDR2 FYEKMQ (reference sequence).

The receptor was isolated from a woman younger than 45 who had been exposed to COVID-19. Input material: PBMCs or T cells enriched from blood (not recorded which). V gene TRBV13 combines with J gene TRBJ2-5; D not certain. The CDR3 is CASSLRGRHQETQYF. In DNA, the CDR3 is TGTGCCAGCAGCTTACGTGGCCGTCACCAAGAGACCCAGTACTTC.